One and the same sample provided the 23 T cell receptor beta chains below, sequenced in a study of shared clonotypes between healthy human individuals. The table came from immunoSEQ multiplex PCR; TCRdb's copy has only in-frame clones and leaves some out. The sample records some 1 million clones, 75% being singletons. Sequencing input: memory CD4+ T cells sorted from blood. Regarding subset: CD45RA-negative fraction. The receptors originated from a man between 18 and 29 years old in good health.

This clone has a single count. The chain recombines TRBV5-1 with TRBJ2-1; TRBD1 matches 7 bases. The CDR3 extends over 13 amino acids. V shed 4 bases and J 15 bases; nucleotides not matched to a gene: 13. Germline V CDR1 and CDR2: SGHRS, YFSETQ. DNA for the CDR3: TGCGCCAGCAGCCCAGGGACAGAAGAGAGGCGGTTCTTC. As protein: CASSPGTEERRFF.

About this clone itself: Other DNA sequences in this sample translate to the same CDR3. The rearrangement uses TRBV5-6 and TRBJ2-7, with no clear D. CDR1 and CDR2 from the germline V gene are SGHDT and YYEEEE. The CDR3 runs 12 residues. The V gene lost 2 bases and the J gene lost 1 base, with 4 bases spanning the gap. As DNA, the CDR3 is TGTGCCAGCAGCTTTAGTTCCTACGAGCAGTACTTC. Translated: CASSFSSYEQYF.

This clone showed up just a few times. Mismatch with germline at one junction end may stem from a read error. DNA for the CDR3: TGTGCCAGCAGTCCCCCCTTGACAGGGGCATTCCCTAACTTC. It translates to CASSPPLTGAFPNF. The chain links TRBV28 to TRBJ2-7, with 8 bases matching TRBD1. The CDR3 has 14 amino acids. Germline CDR1 reads MDHEN; CDR2 reads SYDVKM.

DNA of the CDR3: TGTGCCAGCAGCTTGGACCCGAGGGAGACCCAGTACTTC. The encoded protein is CASSLDPRETQYF. V usage is TRBV5-4 and J usage is TRBJ2-5; no definite D call. The V end was cut by 0 bases, the J end by 5 bases, with 8 bases between. The germline V gene has CDR1 SGHNT and CDR2 YYREEE (reference sequence). CDR3 length: 13 residues.

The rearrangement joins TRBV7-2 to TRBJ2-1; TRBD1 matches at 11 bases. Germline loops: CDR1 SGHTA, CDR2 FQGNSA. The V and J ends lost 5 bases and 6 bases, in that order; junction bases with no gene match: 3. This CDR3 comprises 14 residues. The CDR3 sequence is CASSPGQGANEQFF. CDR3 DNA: TGTGCCAGCAGCCCAGGACAGGGGGCCAATGAGCAGTTCTTC.

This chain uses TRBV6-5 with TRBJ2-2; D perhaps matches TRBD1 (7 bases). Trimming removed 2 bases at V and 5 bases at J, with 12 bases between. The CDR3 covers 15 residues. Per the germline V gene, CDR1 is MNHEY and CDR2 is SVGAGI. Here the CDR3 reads CASSYLPGGTGELFF. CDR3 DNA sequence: TGTGCCAGCAGTTACCTGCCAGGGGGGACCGGGGAGCTGTTTTTT.

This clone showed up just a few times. CDR3 region: CASSPPRGGNTEAFF. CDR3 nucleotide sequence: TGTGCCAGCTCACCACCCCGGGGAGGAAACACTGAAGCTTTCTTT. The chain has TRBV18 and TRBJ1-1; D is uncertain. With 0 bases removed from V and 2 bases from J, the gap between germline ends came to 10 bases. This CDR3 spans 15 amino acids. The V gene's germline CDR1 is KGHSH and CDR2 LQKENI.

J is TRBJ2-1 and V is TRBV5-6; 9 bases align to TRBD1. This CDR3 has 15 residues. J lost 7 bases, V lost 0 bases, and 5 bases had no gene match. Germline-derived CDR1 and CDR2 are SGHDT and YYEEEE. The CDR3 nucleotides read TGTGCCAGCAGCTTGGGAGGACAGGGGTGGAATGAGCAGTTCTTC. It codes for CASSLGGQGWNEQFF.

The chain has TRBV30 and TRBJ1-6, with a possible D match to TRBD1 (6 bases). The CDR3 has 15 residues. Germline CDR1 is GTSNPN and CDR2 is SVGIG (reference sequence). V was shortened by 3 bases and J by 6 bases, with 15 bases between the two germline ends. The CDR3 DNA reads TGTGCCTGGAGCCGTACCGGGACACTTAATTCACCCCTCCACTTT. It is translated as CAWSRTGTLNSPLHF.

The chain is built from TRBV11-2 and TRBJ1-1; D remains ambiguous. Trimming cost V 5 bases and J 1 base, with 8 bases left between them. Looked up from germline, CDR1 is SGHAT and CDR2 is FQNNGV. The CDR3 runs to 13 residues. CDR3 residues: CASSPQWNTEAFF. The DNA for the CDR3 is TGTGCCAGCAGCCCCCAATGGAACACTGAAGCTTTCTTT.

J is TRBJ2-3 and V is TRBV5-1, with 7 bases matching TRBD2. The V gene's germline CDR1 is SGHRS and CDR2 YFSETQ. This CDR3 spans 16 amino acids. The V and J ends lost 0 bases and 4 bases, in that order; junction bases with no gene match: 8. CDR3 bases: TGCGCCAGCAGCTTGGTGGACTCCGCGGGGGCAGATACGCAGTATTTT. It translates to CASSLVDSAGADTQYF.

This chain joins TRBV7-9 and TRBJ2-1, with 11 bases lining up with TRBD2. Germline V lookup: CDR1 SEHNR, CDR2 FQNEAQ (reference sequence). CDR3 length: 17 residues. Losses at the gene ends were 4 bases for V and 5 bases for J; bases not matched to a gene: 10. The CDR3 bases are TGTGCCAGCAGCTCCCGACTAGCGGGGCGATCCCACAATGAGCAGTTCTTC. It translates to CASSSRLAGRSHNEQFF. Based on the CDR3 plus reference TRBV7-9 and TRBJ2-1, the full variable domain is DTGVSQNPRHKITKRGQNVTFRCDPISEHNRLYWYRQTLGQGPEFLTYFQNEAQLEKSRLLSDRFSAERPKGSFSTLEIQRTEQGDSAMYLCASSSRLAGRSHNEQFFGPGTRLTVL.

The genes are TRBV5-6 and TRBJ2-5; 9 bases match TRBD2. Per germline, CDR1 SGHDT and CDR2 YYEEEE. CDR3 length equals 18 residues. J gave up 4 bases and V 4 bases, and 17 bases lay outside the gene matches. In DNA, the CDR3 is TGTGCCAGCAGCCCCTTAGCGGGAGCCCCGACGTTCCCAGAGACCCAGTACTTC. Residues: CASSPLAGAPTFPETQYF.

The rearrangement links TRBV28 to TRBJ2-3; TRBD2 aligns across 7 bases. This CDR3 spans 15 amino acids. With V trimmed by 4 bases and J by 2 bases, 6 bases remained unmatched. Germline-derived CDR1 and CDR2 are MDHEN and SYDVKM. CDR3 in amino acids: CASSSIGGSTDTQYF. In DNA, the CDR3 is TGTGCCAGCAGTTCTATCGGGGGGTCCACAGATACGCAGTATTTT.

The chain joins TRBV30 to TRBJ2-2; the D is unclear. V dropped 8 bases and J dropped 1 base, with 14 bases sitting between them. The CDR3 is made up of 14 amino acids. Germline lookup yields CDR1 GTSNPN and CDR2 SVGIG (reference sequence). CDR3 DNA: TGTGCCATTCAAGGTGGCCAGAACACCGGGGAGCTGTTTTTT. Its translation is CAIQGGQNTGELFF.

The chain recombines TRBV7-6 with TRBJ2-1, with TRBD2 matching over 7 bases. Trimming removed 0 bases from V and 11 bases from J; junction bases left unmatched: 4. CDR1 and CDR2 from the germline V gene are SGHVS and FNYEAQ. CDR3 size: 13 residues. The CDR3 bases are TGTGCCAGCAGCTTAGCGGGGGGGATTAAGCAGTTCTTC. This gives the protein CASSLAGGIKQFF.

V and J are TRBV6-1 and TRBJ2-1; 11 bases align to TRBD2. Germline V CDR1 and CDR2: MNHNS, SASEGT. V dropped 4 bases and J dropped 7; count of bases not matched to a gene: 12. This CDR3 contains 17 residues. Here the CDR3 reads CASSGGQTSGVGNEQFF. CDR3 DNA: TGTGCCAGCAGTGGAGGCCAGACTAGCGGGGTGGGGAATGAGCAGTTCTTC.

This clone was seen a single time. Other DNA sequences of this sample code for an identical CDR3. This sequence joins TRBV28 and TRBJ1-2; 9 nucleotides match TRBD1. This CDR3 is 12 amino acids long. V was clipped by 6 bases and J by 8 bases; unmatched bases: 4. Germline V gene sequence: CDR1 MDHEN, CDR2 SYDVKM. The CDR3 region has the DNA TGTGCCAGCAGACAGGGGGCAGGGGGCTACACCTTC. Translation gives CASRQGAGGYTF.

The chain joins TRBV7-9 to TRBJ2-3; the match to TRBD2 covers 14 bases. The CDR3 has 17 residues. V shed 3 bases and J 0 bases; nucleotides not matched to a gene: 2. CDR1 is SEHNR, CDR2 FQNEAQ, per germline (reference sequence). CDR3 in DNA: TGTGCCAGCAGCTTGCGACTAGCGGGGGGGAGCACAGATACGCAGTATTTT. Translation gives CASSLRLAGGSTDTQYF.

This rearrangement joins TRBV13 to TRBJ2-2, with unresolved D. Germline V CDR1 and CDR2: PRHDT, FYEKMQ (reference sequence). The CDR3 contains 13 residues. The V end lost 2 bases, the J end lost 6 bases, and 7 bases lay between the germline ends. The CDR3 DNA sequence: TGTGCCAGCAGCTTAAAGGTGGCCGGGGAGCTGTTTTTT. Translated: CASSLKVAGELFF.

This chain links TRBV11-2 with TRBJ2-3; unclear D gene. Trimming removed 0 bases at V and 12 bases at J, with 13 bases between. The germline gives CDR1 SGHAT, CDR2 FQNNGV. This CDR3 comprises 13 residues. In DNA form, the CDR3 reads TGTGCCAGCAGCTTAGATCGTGGCAGAAGTCAGTATTTT. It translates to CASSLDRGRSQYF.

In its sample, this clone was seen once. CDR3 amino acids: CAISESGQYTEAFF. The CDR3 DNA reads as TGTGCCATCAGTGAGTCCGGACAGTACACTGAAGCTTTCTTT. This rearrangement joins TRBV10-3 to TRBJ1-1; possible D gene TRBD1, 6 bases. The CDR3 totals 14 residues. V gave up 0 bases and J gave up 3 bases, with 8 bases separating them. CDR1 and CDR2 from the germline V gene are ENHRY and SYGVKD.

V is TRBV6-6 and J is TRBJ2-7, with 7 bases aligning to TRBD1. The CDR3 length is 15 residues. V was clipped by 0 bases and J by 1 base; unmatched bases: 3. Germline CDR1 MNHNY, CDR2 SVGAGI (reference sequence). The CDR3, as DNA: TGTGCCAGCAGTTACTCGGGACAGAAGTCCTACGAGCAGTACTTC. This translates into CASSYSGQKSYEQYF.